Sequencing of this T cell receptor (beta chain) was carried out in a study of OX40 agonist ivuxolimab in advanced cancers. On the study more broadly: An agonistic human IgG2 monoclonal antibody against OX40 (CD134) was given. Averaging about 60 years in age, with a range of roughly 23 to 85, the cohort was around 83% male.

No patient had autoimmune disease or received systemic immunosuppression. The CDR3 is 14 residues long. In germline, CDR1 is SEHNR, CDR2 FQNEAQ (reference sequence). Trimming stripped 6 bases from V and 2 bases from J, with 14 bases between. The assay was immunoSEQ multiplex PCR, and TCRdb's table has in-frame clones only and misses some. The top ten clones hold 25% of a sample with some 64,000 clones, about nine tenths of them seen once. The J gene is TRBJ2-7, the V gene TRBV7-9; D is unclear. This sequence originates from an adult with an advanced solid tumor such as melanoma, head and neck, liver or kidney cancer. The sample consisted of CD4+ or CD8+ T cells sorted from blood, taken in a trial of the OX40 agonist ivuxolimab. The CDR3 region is CASSGAPGPYEQYF. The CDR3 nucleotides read TGTGCCAGCAGTGGTGCCCCTGGCCCCTACGAGCAGTACTTC.